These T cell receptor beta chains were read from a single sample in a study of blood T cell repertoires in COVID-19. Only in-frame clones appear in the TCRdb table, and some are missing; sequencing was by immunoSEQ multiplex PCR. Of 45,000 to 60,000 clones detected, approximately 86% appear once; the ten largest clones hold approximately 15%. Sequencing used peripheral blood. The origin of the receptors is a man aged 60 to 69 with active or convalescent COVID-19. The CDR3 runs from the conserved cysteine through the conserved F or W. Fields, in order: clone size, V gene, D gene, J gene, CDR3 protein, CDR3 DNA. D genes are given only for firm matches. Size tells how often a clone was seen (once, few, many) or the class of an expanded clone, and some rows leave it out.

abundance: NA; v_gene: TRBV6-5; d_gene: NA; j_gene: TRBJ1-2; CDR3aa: CASSYSGRGYGYTF; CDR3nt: TGTGCCAGCAGTTACTCGGGCAGGGGATACGGCTACACCTTC
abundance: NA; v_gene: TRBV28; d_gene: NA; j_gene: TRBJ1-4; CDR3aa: CASSLTETNEKLFF; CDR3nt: TGTGCCAGCAGTTTGACAGAAACTAATGAAAAACTGTTTTTT
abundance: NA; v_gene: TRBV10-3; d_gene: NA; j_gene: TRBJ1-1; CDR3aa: CAISEAGMNTEAFF; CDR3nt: TGTGCCATCAGTGAAGCAGGAATGAACACTGAAGCTTTCTTT
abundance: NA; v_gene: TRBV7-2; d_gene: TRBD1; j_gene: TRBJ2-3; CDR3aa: CASSLDARGRTDTQYF; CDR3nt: TGTGCCAGCAGCTTAGACGCCAGGGGGCGGACAGATACGCAGTATTTT
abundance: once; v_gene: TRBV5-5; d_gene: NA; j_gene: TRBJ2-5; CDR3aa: CASSPRGETQYF; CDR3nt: TGTGCCAGCAGTCCAAGAGGGGAGACCCAGTACTTC
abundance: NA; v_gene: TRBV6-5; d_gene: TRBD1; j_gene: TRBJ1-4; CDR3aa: CASSRSSGGNEKLFF; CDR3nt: TGTGCCAGCAGTAGAAGCTCAGGGGGTAATGAAAAACTGTTTTTT
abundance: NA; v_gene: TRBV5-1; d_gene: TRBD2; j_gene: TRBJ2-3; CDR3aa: CASSPTTSGGRDTQYF; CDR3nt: TGCGCCAGCAGCCCCACCACTAGCGGGGGGCGGGATACGCAGTATTTT
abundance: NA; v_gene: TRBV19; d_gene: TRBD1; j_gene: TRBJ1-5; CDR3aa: CASSKDRGTQPQHF; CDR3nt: TGTGCCAGTAGTAAGGACAGGGGGACCCAGCCCCAGCATTTT
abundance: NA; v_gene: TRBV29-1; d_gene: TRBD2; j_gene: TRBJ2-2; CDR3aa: CSVMGGLTNTGELFF; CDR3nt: TGCAGCGTCATGGGGGGGTTGACGAACACCGGGGAGCTGTTTTTT
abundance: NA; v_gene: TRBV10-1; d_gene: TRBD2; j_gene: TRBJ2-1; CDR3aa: CASSGTSGNNEQFF; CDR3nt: TGCGCCAGCAGTGGGACTAGCGGTAACAATGAGCAGTTCTTC
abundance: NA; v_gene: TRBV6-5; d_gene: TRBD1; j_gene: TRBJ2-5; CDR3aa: CASRGTGAETQYF; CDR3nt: TGTGCCAGCAGAGGGACAGGGGCAGAGACCCAGTACTTC
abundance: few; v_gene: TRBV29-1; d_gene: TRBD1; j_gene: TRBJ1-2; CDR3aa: CSARHPVDRAYGYTF; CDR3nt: TGCAGCGCCCGTCACCCTGTCGACAGGGCTTATGGCTACACCTTC
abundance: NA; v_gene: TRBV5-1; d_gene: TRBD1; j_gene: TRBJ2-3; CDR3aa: CASSLALGRGRADTQYF; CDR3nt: TGCGCCAGCAGCTTGGCCTTGGGCAGGGGGCGCGCAGATACGCAGTATTTT
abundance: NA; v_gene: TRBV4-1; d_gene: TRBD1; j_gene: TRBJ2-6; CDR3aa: CASSKDRGRVKKSGANVLTF; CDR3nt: TGCGCCAGCAGCAAGGACAGGGGGCGCGTGAAAAAGTCTGGGGCCAACGTCCTGACTTTC
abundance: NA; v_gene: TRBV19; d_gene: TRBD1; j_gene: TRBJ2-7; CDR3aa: CASSQDRSYEQYF; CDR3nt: TGTGCCAGTAGTCAGGACAGGTCCTACGAGCAGTACTTC
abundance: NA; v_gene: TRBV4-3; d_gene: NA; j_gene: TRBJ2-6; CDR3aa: CASSQGLGAGANVLTF; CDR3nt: TGCGCCAGCAGCCAAGGACTAGGGGCTGGGGCCAACGTCCTGACTTTC
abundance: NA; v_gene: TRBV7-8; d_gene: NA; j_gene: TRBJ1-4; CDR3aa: CASSIRSREANEKLFF; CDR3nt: TGTGCCAGCAGCATCCGGTCCAGGGAAGCTAATGAAAAACTGTTTTTT
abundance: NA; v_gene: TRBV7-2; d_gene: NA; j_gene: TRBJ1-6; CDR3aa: CASSLLAENSPLHF; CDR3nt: TGTGCCAGCAGCTTACTGGCAGAAAATTCACCCCTCCACTTT
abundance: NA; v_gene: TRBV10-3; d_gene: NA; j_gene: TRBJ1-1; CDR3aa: CAISESGGGAEAFF; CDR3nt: TGTGCCATCAGTGAGTCGGGCGGGGGGGCCGAAGCTTTCTTT
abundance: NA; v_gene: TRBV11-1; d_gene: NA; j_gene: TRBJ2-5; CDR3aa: CASSHPRGQETQYF; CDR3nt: TGTGCCAGCAGCCACCCGAGAGGGCAAGAGACCCAGTACTTC
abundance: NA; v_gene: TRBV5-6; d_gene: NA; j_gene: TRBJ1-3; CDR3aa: CASSLRTELGTIYF; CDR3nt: TGTGCCAGCAGCCTCAGGACAGAATTGGGCACCATATATTTT
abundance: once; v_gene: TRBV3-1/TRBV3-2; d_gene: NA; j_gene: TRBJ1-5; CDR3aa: CASSQRARRNQPQHF; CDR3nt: TGTGCCAGCAGCCAGAGGGCGCGTCGTAATCAGCCCCAGCATTTT
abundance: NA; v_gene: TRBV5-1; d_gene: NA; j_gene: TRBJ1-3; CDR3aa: CASSLSTGNSGNTIYF; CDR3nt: TGCGCCAGCAGCTTATCGACAGGAAACTCTGGAAACACCATATATTTT
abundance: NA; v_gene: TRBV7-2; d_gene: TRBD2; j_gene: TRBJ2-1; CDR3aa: CASSLLSGGASGEQFF; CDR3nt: TGTGCCAGCAGCTTACTTAGCGGGGGGGCCAGCGGCGAGCAGTTCTTC
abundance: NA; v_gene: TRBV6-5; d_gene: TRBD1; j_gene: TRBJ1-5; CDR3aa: CASLRQGAQPQHF; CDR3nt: TGTGCCAGCCTTCGACAGGGGGCCCAGCCCCAGCATTTT
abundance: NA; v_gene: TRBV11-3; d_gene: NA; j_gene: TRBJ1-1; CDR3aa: CASSLEGVSEAFF; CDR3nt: TGTGCCAGCAGCTTAGAAGGAGTTTCTGAAGCTTTCTTT
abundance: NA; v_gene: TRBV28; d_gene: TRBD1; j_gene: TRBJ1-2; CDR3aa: CASSPPQGGNRGWSRGYTF; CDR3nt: TGTGCCAGCAGCCCACCCCAGGGGGGTAACAGGGGGTGGTCTCGGGGCTACACCTTC
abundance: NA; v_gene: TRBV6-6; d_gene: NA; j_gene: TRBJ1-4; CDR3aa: CASSPLGRSTNEKLFF; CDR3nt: TGTGCCAGCAGCCCCCTGGGGCGTTCAACTAATGAAAAACTGTTTTTT
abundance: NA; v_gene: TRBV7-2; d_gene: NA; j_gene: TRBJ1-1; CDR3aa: CASSFFRDFTEAFF; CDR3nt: TGTGCCAGCAGCTTTTTCAGGGATTTCACTGAAGCTTTCTTT
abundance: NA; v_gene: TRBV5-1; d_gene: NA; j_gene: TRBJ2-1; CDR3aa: CASSLAGLDSYNEQFF; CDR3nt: TGCGCCAGCAGCTTGGCCGGCCTAGACTCCTACAATGAGCAGTTCTTC
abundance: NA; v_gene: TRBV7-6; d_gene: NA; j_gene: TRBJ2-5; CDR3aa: CASSFAGARWSETQYF; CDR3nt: TGTGCCAGCAGCTTTGCGGGGGCACGGTGGTCAGAGACCCAGTACTTC
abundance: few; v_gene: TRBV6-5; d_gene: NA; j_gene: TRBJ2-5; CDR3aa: CASSREHETQYF; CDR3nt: TGTGCCAGCAGCCGGGAGCACGAGACCCAGTACTTC
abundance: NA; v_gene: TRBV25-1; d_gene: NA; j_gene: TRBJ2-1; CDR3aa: CASSESIGSSYNEQFF; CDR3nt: TGTGCCAGCAGTGAATCAATCGGGAGCTCCTACAATGAGCAGTTCTTC
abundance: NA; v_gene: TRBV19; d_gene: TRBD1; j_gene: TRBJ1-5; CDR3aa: CASSLRDSGNQPQHF; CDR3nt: TGTGCCAGTAGTCTCCGGGACAGTGGCAATCAGCCCCAGCATTTT
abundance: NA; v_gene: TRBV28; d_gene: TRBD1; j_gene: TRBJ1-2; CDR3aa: CASRPTGEGGYTF; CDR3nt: TGTGCCAGCAGACCGACAGGGGAGGGGGGCTACACCTTC
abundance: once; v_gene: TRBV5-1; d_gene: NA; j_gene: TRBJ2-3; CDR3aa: CASSLVGRGGTDTQYF; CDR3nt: TGCGCCAGCAGCTTGGTAGGGCGGGGCGGCACAGATACGCAGTATTTT
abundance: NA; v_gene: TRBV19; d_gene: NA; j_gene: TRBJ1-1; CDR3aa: CASTGKLNTEAFF; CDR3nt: TGTGCCAGCACGGGAAAACTGAACACTGAAGCTTTCTTT
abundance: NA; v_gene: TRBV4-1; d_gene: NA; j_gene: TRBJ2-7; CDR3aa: CASSQGNFATYEQYF; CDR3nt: TGCGCCAGCAGCCAAGGTAACTTTGCTACCTACGAGCAGTACTTC
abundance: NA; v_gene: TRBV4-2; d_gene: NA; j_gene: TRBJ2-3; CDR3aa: CASSQERGGGVGTDTQYF; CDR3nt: TGTGCCAGCAGCCAAGAGAGGGGTGGCGGGGTTGGCACAGATACGCAGTATTTT
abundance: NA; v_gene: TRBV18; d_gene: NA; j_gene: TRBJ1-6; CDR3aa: CASSRSRGDSPLHF; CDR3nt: TGTGCCAGCTCCCGATCCCGGGGGGATTCACCCCTCCACTTT
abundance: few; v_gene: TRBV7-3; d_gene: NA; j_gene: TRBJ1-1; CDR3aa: CASSLTGGYTEAFF; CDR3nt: TGTGCCAGCAGCTTAACGGGGGGATACACTGAAGCTTTCTTT
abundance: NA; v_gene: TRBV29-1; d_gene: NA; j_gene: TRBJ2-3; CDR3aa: CSVDRGTDTQYF; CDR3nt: TGCAGCGTTGACAGGGGAACAGATACGCAGTATTTT
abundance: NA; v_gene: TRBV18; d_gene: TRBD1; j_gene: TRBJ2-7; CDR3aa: CASSPPGQGASGEQYF; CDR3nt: TGTGCCAGCTCACCTCCGGGACAGGGGGCCAGTGGGGAGCAGTACTTC
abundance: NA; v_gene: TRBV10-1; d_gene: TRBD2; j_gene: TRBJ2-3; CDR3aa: CASSEAIAGLQYF; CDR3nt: TGCGCCAGCAGTGAGGCGATAGCGGGGTTGCAGTATTTT
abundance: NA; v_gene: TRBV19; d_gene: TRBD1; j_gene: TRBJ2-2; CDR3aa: CASSIGWGRGWTGNTNTGELFF; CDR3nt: TGTGCCAGTAGTATAGGTTGGGGCCGAGGATGGACAGGGAATACGAACACCGGGGAGCTGTTTTTT
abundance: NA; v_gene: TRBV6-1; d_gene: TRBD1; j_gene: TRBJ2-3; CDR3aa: CASSDDRDPDTQYF; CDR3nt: TGTGCCAGCAGTGATGACAGGGACCCAGATACGCAGTATTTT
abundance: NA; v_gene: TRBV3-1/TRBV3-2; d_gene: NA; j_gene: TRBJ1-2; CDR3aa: CASSQDRGAGYTF; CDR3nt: TGTGCCAGCAGCCAAGATCGGGGTGCTGGCTACACCTTC
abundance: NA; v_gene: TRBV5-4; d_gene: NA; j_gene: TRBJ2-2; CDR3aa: CASSPMTTGANTGELFF; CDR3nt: TGTGCCAGCAGCCCGATGACGACGGGGGCGAACACCGGGGAGCTGTTTTTT
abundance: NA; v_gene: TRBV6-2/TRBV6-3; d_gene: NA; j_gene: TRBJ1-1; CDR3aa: CASSSPDSQNTEAFF; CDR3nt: TGTGCCAGCAGTTCCCCGGACAGCCAGAACACTGAAGCTTTCTTT
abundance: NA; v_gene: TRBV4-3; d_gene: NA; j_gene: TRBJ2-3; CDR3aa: CASSQDFGRGEDTQYF; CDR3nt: TGCGCCAGCAGCCAAGATTTTGGCAGGGGAGAAGATACGCAGTATTTT
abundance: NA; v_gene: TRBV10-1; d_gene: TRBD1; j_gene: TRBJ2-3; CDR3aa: CASRPGQGSDTQYF; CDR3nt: TGCGCCAGCAGACCGGGACAGGGGAGTGATACGCAGTATTTT